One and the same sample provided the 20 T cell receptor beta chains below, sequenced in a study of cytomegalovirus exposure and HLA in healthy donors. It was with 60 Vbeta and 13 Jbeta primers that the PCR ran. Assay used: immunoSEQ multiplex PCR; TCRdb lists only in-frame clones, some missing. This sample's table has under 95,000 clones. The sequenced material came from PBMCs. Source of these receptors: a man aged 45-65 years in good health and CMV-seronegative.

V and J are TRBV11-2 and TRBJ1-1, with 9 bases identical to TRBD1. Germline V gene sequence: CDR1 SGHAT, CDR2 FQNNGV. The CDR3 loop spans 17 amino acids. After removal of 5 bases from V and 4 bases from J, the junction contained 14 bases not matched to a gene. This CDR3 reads CASSALPGQGDGTEAFF. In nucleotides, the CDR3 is TGTGCCAGCAGCGCGCTACCGGGACAGGGAGATGGCACTGAAGCTTTCTTT. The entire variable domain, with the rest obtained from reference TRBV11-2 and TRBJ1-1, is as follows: EAGVAQSPRYKIIEKRQSVAFWCNPISGHATLYWYQQILGQGPKLLIQFQNNGVVDDSQLPKDRFSAERLKGVDSTLKIQPAKLEDSAVYLCASSALPGQGDGTEAFFGQGTRLTVV.

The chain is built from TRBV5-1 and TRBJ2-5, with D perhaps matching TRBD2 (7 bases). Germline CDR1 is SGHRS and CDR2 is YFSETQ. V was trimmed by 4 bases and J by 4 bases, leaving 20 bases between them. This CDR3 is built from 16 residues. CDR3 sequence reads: CASSHRWGGAVETQYF. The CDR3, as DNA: TGCGCCAGCAGCCACCGATGGGGGGGGGCTGTAGAGACCCAGTACTTC.

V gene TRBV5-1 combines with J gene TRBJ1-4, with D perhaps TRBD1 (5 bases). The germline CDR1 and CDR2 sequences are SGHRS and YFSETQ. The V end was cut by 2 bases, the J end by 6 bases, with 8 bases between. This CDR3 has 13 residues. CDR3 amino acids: CASSLQVDEKLFF. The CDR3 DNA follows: TGCGCCAGCAGCTTACAGGTGGATGAAAAACTGTTTTTT.

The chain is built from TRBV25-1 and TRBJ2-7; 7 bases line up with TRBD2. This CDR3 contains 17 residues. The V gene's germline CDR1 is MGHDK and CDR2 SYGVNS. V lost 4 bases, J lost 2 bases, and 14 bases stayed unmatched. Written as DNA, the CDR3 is TGTGCCAGCAGTGGCCCGGGAGGAGGGACGAAGGCCTACGAGCAGTACTTC. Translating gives CASSGPGGGTKAYEQYF.

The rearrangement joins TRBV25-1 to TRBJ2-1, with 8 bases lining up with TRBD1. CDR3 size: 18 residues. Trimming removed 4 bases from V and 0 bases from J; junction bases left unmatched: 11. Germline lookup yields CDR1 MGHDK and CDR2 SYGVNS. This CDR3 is CASSGRQGKWGSYNEQFF. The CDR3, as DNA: TGTGCCAGCAGTGGCCGACAGGGGAAATGGGGCTCCTACAATGAGCAGTTCTTC.

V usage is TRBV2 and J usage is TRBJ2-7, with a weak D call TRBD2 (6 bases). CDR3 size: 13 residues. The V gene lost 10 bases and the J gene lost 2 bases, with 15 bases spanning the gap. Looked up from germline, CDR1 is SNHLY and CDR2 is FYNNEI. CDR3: CAIGGDATYEQYF. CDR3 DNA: TGTGCCATCGGAGGGGACGCCACCTACGAGCAGTACTTC.

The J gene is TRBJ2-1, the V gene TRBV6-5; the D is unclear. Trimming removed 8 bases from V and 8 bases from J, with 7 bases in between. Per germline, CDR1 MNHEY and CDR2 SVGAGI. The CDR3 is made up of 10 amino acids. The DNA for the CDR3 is TGTGCCAGCGGTCGGGATGAGCAGTTCTTC. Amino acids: CASGRDEQFF.

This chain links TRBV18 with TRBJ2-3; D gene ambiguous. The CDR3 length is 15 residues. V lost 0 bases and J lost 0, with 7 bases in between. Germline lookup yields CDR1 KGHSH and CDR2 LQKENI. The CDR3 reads CASSPPSSSTDTQYF. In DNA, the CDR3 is TGTGCCAGCTCACCACCATCCTCTAGCACAGATACGCAGTATTTT.

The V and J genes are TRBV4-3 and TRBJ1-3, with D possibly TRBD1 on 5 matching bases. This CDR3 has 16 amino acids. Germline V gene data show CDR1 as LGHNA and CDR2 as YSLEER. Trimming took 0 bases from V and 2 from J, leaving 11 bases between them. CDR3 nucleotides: TGCGCCAGCAGCCAAGAAACCGGGACTGCTGGAAACACCATATATTTT. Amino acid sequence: CASSQETGTAGNTIYF.

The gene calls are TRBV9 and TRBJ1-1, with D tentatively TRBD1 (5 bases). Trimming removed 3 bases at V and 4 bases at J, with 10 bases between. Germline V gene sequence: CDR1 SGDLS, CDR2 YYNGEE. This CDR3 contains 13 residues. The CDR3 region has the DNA TGTGCCAGCAGCGAGGGGCTGGGCACTGAAGCTTTCTTT. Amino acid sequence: CASSEGLGTEAFF.

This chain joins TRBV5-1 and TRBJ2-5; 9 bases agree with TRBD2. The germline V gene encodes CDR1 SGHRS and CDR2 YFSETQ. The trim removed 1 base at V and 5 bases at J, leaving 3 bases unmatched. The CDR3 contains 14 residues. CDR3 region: CASSLSSGAETQYF. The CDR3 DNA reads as TGCGCCAGCAGCTTGTCTAGCGGGGCGGAGACCCAGTACTTC.

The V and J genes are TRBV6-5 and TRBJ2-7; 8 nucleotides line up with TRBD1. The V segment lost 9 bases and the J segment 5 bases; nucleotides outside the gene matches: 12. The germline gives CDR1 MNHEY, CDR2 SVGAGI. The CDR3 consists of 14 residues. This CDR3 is CASYRDRSSHEQYF. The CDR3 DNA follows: TGTGCCAGTTACCGGGACAGGTCGTCCCACGAGCAGTACTTC.

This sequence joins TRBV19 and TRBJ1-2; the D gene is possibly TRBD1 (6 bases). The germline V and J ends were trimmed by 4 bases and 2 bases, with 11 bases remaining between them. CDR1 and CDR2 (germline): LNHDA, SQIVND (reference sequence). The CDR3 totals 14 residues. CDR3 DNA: TGTGCCAGTAGTACCTTGGACAGAAACTATGGCTACACCTTC. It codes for CASSTLDRNYGYTF. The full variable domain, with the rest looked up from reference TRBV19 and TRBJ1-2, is DGGITQSPKYLFRKEGQNVTLSCEQNLNHDAMYWYRQDPGQGLRLIYYSQIVNDFQKGDIAEGYSVSREKKESFPLTVTSAQKNPTAFYLCASSTLDRNYGYTFGSGTRLTVV.

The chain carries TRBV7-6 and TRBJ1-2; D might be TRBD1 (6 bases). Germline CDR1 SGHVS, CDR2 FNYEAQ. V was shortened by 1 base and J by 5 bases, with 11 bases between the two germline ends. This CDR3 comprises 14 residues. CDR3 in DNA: TGTGCCAGCAGCTTAGACGAGGGGGGGTATGGCTACACCTTC. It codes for CASSLDEGGYGYTF.

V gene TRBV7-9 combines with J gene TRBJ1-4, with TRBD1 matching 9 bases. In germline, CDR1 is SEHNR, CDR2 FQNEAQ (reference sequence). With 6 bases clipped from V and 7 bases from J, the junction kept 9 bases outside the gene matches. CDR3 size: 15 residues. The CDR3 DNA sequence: TGTGCCAGCAGTCAAAAAAGGACAGGGGCTGAAAAACTGTTTTTT. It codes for CASSQKRTGAEKLFF. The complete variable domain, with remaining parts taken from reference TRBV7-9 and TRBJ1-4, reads DTGVSQNPRHKITKRGQNVTFRCDPISEHNRLYWYRQTLGQGPEFLTYFQNEAQLEKSRLLSDRFSAERPKGSFSTLEIQRTEQGDSAMYLCASSQKRTGAEKLFFGSGTQLSVL.

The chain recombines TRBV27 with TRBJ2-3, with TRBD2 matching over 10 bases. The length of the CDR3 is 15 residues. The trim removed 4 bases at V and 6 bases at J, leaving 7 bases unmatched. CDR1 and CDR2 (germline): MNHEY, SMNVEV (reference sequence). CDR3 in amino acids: CASSYRAGGPDTQYF. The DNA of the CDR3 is TGTGCCAGCAGTTATCGAGCGGGGGGGCCGGATACGCAGTATTTT.

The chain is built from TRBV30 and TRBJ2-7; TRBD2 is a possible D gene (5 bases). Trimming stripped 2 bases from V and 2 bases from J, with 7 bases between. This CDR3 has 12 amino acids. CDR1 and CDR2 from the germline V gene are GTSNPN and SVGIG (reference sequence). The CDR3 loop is CAWSPGTYEQYF. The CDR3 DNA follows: TGTGCCTGGAGTCCGGGAACCTACGAGCAGTACTTC.

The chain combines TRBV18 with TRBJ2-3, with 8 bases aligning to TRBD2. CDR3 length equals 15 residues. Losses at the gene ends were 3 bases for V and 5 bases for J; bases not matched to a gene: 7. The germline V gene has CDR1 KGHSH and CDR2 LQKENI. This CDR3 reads CASSPRSSGGDTQYF. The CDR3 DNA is TGTGCCAGCTCACCGCGGTCCAGCGGGGGAGATACGCAGTATTTT.

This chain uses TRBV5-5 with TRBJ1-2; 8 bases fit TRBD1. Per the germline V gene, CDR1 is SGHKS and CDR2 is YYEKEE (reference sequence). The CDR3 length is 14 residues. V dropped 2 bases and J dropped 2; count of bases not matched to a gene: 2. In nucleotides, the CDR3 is TGTGCCAGCAGCTTTAGACAGGGGAACTATGGCTACACCTTC. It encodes CASSFRQGNYGYTF.

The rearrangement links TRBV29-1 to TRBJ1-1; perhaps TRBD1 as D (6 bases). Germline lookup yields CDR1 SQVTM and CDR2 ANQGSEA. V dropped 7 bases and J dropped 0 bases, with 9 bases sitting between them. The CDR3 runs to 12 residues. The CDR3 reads CSARGMNTEAFF. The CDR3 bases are TGCAGCGCCAGGGGCATGAACACTGAAGCTTTCTTT.